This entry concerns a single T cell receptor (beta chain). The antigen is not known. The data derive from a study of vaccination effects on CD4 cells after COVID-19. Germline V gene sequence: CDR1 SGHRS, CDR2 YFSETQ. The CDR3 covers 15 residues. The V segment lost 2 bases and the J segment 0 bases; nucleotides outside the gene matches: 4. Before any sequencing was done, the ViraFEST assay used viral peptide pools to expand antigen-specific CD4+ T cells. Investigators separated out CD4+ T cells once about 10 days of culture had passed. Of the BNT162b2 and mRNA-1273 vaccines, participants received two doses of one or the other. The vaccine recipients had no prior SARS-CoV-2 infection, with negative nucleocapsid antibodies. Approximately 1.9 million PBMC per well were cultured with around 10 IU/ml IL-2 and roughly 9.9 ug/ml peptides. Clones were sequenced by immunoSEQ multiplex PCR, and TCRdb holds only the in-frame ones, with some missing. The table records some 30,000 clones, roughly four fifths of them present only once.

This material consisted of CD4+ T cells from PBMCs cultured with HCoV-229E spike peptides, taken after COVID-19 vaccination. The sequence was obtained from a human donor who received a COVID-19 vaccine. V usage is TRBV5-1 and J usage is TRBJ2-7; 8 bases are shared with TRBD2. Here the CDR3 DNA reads TGCGCCAGCAGCTTTCACAGCGGGAGCTCCTACGAGCAGTACTTC. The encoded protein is CASSFHSGSSYEQYF.